These 8 T cell receptor beta chains were sequenced from one sample in a study of blood T cell repertoires in COVID-19 (TCRdb year 2020). Library preparation was by the immunoSEQ multiplex PCR assay. TCRdb obtained this table from immuneACCESS and retained in-frame rearrangements with V and J assigned. These tables miss some clones; where compared with another copy, unresolved V genes account for less than half of the shortfall, and the remainder is unexplained. The sample table shows 400,000 to 550,000 clones, and around 88% are seen once. The top ten constitute 4% to 4.5% of the sample. Input material: peripheral blood. The receptor set was obtained from a woman aged 25 to 39 with acute or convalescent COVID-19.

The V call is TRBV10-2, the J call TRBJ2-7, with D unclear. The ends were cut back, 4 bases at V and 3 bases at J, with 13 bases in the middle. This CDR3 has 14 amino acids. Looked up from germline, CDR1 is WSHSY and CDR2 is SAAADI. The chain's CDR3 is CASSAGAPDYEQYF. CDR3 nucleotides: TGCGCCAGCAGTGCCGGAGCGCCGGACTACGAGCAGTACTTC.

This clone came up a few times. At one end the junction does not follow the germline gene, possibly because of a read error. CDR3 DNA: TGTGCCAGCAGTCAAGCCGGGACAGGGGGCCGTGGCTACACCTTC. This sequence encodes CASSQAGTGGRGYTF. The chain is built from TRBV6-1 and TRBJ1-2; 12 bases agree with TRBD1. Germline CDR1 is MNHNS and CDR2 is SASEGT. The CDR3 runs 15 residues.

The chain carries TRBV11-2 and TRBJ1-5; D perhaps matches TRBD1 (5 bases). V was trimmed by 5 bases and J by 3 bases, leaving 14 bases between them. This CDR3 comprises 15 residues. Germline CDR1 is SGHAT and CDR2 is FQNNGV. For the CDR3, the DNA is TGTGCCAGCAGCATTACGGGGGGGTCCAATCAGCCCCAGCATTTT. Translating gives CASSITGGSNQPQHF. The entire variable domain, with the rest obtained from reference TRBV11-2 and TRBJ1-5, is as follows: EAGVAQSPRYKIIEKRQSVAFWCNPISGHATLYWYQQILGQGPKLLIQFQNNGVVDDSQLPKDRFSAERLKGVDSTLKIQPAKLEDSAVYLCASSITGGSNQPQHFGDGTRLSIL.

The chain employs TRBV30 and TRBJ1-1; D not resolved. The CDR3 extends over 11 amino acids. The V end lost 2 bases, the J end lost 7 bases, and 8 bases lay between the germline ends. Per the germline V gene, CDR1 is GTSNPN and CDR2 is SVGIG (reference sequence). CDR3 in amino acids: CAWSPRSEAFF. DNA of the CDR3: TGTGCCTGGAGTCCGCGGAGTGAAGCTTTCTTT.

The chain has TRBV5-6 and TRBJ1-3; unclear D gene. This CDR3 region has 19 residues. Germline V gene lookup returns CDR1 SGHDT and CDR2 YYEEEE. Trimming pared 0 bases from V and 0 bases from J, leaving 19 bases between. In DNA form, the CDR3 reads TGTGCCAGCAGCTTGGAGGCCAGGCAATCACCGATCTCTGGAAACACCATATATTTT. Translated, it gives CASSLEARQSPISGNTIYF.

The V call is TRBV18, the J call TRBJ1-4; D ambiguous. Germline CDR1 and CDR2: KGHSH and LQKENI. Trimming took 3 bases from V and 8 from J, leaving 16 bases between them. The CDR3 contains 15 residues. CDR3 loop: CASSPGSGLDEKLFF. CDR3 coding DNA: TGTGCCAGCTCACCCGGATCGGGATTGGACGAAAAACTGTTTTTT.

The rearrangement uses TRBV24-1 and TRBJ1-2; 9 nucleotides align to TRBD1. The CDR3 extends over 15 amino acids. J was trimmed by 4 bases and V by 3 bases; bases with no gene match: 5. Germline CDR1 KGHDR, CDR2 SFDVKD. The DNA for the CDR3 is TGTGCCACCAGTGATGGGACAGGGCCTCGCTATGGCTACACCTTC. This sequence encodes CATSDGTGPRYGYTF.

The rearrangement joins TRBV18 to TRBJ1-2; D gene unclear. The CDR3 contains 14 residues. The V end lost 3 bases, the J end lost 5 bases, and 13 bases lay between the germline ends. Germline CDR1 and CDR2: KGHSH and LQKENI. The CDR3 bases are TGTGCCAGCTCACCCCCACGCGGGGTATATGGCTACACCTTC. It specifies CASSPPRGVYGYTF.